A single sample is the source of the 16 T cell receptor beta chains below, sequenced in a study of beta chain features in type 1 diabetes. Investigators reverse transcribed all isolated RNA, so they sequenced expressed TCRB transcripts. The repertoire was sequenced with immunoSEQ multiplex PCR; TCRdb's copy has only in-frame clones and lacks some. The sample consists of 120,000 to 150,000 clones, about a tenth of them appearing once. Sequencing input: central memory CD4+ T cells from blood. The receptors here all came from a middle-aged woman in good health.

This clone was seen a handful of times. This CDR3 reads CASSWTGQGSNQPQHF. The DNA for the CDR3 is TGTGCCAGCAGTTGGACAGGTCAGGGGAGCAATCAGCCCCAGCATTTT. V is TRBV6-6 and J is TRBJ1-5; 7 positions match TRBD1. The CDR3 loop spans 16 amino acids. The germline gives CDR1 MNHNY, CDR2 SVGAGI (reference sequence). V dropped 4 bases and J dropped 1; count of bases not matched to a gene: 7.

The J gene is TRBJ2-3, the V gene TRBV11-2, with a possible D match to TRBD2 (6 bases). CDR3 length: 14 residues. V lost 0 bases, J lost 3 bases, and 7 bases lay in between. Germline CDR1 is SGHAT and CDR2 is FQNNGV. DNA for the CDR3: TGTGCCAGCAGCTTAGAGGGACTGACAGATACGCAGTATTTT. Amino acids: CASSLEGLTDTQYF.

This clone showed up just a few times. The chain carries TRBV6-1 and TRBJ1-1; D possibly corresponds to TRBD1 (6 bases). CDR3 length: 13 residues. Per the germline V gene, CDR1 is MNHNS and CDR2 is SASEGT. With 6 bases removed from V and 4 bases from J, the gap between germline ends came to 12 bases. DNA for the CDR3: TGTGCCAGCAGAGTTGGACAGCGCACTGAAGCTTTCTTT. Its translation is CASRVGQRTEAFF.

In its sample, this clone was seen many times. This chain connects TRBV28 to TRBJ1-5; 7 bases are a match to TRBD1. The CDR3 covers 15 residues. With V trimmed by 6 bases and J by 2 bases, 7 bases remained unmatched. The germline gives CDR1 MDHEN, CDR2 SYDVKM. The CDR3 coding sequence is TGTGCCAGCAGCCCAGACGGACAGGGCAATCAGCCCCAGCATTTT. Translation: CASSPDGQGNQPQHF. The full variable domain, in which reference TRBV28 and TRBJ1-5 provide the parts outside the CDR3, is DVKVTQSSRYLVKRTGEKVFLECVQDMDHENMFWYRQDPGLGLRLIYFSYDVKMKEKGDIPEGYSVSREKKERFSLILESASTNQTSMYLCASSPDGQGNQPQHFGDGTRLSIL.

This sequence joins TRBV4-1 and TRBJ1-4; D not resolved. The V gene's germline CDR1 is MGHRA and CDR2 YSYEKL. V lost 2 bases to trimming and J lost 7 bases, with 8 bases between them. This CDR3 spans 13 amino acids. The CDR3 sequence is CASSQQVTEKLFF. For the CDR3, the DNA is TGCGCCAGCAGCCAACAGGTGACTGAAAAACTGTTTTTT.

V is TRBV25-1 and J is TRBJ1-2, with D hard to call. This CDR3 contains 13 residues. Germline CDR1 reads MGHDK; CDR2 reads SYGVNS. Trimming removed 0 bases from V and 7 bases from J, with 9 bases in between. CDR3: CASSEYEGSGYTF. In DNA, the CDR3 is TGTGCCAGCAGTGAATACGAGGGCTCTGGCTACACCTTC.

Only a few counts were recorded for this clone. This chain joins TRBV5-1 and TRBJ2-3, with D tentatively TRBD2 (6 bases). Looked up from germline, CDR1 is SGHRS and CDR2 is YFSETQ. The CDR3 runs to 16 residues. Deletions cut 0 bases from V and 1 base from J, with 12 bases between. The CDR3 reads CASSLGLVGGTDTQYF. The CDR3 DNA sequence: TGCGCCAGCAGCTTGGGACTAGTGGGCGGCACAGATACGCAGTATTTT.

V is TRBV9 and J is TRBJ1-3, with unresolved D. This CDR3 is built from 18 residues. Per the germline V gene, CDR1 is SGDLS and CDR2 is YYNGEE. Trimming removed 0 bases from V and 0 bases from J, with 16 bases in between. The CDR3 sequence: CASSVGGGRSSSGNTIYF. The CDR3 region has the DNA TGTGCCAGCAGCGTAGGTGGCGGAAGATCCAGCTCTGGAAACACCATATATTTT.

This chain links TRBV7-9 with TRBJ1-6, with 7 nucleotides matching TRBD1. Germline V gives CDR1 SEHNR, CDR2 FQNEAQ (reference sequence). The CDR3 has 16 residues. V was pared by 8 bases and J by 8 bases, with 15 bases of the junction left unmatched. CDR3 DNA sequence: TGTGCCAGCTCCCTTTGGGGGCAGGGGGTCGATTCACCCCTCCACTTT. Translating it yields CASSLWGQGVDSPLHF.

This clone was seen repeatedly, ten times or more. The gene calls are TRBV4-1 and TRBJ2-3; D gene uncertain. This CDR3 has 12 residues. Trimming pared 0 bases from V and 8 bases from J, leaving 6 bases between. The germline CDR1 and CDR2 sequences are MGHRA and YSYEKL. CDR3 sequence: CASSQDPRTQYF. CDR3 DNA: TGCGCCAGCAGCCAAGATCCCCGTACGCAGTATTTT.

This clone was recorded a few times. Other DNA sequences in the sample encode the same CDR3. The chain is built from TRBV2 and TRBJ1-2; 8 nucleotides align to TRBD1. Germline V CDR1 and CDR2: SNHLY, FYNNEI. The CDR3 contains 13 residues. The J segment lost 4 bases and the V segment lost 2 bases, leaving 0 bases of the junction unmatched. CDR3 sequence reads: CASSEQGAYGYTF. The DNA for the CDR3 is TGTGCCAGCAGTGAACAGGGGGCCTATGGCTACACCTTC.

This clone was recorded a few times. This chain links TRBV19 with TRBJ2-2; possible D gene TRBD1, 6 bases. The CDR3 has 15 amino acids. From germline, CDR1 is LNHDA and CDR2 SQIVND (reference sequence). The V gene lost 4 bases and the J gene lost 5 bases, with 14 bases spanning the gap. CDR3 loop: CASSSRGGSTGELFF. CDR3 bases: TGTGCCAGTAGTAGCAGGGGCGGGTCGACCGGGGAGCTGTTTTTT.

The CDR3 DNA follows: TGTGCCAGTAGAGAAGGGGCTCGGAGCACCGGGGAGCTGTTTTTT. Protein sequence: CASREGARSTGELFF. The V call is TRBV19, the J call TRBJ2-2, with TRBD1 as a possible D gene (5 bases). The CDR3 runs to 15 residues. Deletions cut 6 bases from V and 4 bases from J, with 15 bases between. Germline V gene data show CDR1 as LNHDA and CDR2 as SQIVND (reference sequence).

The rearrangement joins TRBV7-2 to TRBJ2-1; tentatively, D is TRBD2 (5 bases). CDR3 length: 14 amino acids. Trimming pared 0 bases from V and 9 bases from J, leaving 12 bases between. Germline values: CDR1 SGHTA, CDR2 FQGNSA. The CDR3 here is CASSLAVLAGEQFF. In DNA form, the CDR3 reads TGTGCCAGCAGCTTAGCGGTCCTGGCGGGTGAGCAGTTCTTC. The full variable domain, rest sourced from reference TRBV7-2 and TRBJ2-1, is GAGVSQSPSNKVTEKGKDVELRCDPISGHTALYWYRQSLGQGLEFLIYFQGNSAPDKSGLPSDRFSAERTGGSVSTLTIQRTQQEDSAVYLCASSLAVLAGEQFFGPGTRLTVL.

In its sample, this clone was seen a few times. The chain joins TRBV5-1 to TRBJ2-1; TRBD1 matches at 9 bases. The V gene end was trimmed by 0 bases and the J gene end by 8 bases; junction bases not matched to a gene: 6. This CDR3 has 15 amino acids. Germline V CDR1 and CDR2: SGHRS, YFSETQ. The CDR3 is CASSLAQGAYHEQFF. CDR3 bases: TGCGCCAGCAGCTTGGCACAGGGGGCGTACCATGAGCAGTTCTTC.

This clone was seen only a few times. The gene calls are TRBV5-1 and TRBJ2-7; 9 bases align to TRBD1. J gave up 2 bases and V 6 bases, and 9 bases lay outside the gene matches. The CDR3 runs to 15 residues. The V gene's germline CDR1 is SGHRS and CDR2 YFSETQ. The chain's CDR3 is CASTGGTGRTYEQYF. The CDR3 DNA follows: TGCGCCAGCACCGGTGGGACAGGGCGTACCTACGAGCAGTACTTC.